This TCR beta chain emerged from a study of T cell changes during pregnancy in multiple sclerosis. CDR3 length equals 17 residues. Looked up from germline, CDR1 is MNHEY and CDR2 is SMNVEV (reference sequence). V was shortened by 5 bases and J by 0 bases, with 17 bases between the two germline ends. Some clones are missing from TCRdb's copy, which holds only in-frame ones; the method was immunoSEQ multiplex PCR. The sample has under 50,000 clones, around 93% seen once. The material sequenced was CD8+ T cells from peripheral blood mononuclear cells, taken before pregnancy. V is TRBV27 and J is TRBJ1-3, with D perhaps matching TRBD1 (5 bases). This receptor was identified in a female donor with multiple sclerosis, enrolled in a pregnancy study. The chain's CDR3 is CASSPPGRANSGNTIYF. The CDR3 DNA is TGTGCCAGCAGTCCCCCGGGCAGGGCCAACTCTGGAAACACCATATATTTT.